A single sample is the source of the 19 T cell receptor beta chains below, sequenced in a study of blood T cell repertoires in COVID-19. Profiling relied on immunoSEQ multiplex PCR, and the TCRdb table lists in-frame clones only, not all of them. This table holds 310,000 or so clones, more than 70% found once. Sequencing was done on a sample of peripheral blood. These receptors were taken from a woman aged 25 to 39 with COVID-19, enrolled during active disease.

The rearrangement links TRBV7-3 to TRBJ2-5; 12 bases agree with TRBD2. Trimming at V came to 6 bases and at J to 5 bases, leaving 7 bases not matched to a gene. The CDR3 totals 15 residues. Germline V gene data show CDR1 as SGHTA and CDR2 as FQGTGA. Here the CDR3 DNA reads TGTGCCAGCAGTCCTGGACTAGCGGGGTATGAGACCCAGTACTTC. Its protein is CASSPGLAGYETQYF.

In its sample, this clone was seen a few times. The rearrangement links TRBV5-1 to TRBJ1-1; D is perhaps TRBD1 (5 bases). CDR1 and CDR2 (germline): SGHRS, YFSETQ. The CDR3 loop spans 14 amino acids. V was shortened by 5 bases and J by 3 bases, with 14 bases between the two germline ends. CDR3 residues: CASRLGTRDTEAFF. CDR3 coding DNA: TGCGCCAGCAGGCTCGGGACTCGGGACACTGAAGCTTTCTTT.

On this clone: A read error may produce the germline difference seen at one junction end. The CDR3, as DNA: TGCAGTGCTAGAGATGCAAAGCTTATCTTT. This encodes CSARDAKLIF. The chain employs TRBV20-1 and TRBJ1-1; D call uncertain. The CDR3 runs to 10 residues. CDR1 DFQATT and CDR2 SNEGSKA come from the germline V gene (reference sequence).

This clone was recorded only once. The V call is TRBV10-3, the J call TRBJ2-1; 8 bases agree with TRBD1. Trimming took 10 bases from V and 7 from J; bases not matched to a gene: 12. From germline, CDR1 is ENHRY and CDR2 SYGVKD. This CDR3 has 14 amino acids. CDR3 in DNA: TGTGCCAATTCCAGGGGGCAGGTAGGGAATGAGCAGTTCTTC. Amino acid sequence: CANSRGQVGNEQFF.

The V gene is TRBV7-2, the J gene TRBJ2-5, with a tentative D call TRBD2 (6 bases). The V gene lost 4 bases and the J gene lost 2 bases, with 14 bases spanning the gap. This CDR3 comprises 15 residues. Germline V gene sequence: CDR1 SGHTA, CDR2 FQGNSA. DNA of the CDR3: TGTGCCAGCAGCTGGACGAGGGAGGTACAAGAGACCCAGTACTTC. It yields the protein CASSWTREVQETQYF. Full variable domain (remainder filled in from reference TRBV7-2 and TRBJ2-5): GAGVSQSPSNKVTEKGKDVELRCDPISGHTALYWYRQSLGQGLEFLIYFQGNSAPDKSGLPSDRFSAERTGGSVSTLTIQRTQQEDSAVYLCASSWTREVQETQYFGPGTRLLVL.

The CDR3 region is CASSQAGTRIQDEQFF. The DNA for the CDR3 is TGTGCCAGCAGCCAGGCCGGGACTAGAATCCAGGATGAGCAGTTCTTC. This chain joins TRBV3-1 (or the pseudogene TRBV3-2) and TRBJ2-1; the match to TRBD2 covers 8 bases. The germline gives CDR1 LGHDT, CDR2 YNNKEL (reference sequence). The J segment lost 8 bases and the V segment lost 3 bases, leaving 12 bases of the junction unmatched. CDR3 size: 16 residues.

The CDR3 region has the DNA TGTGCCAGCAGTCCCTGGGAGGGGAACACTGAAGCTTTCTTT. Its translation: CASSPWEGNTEAFF. The rearrangement joins TRBV6-5 to TRBJ1-1; D is unclear. There are 14 residues in the CDR3. Deletions cut 5 bases from V and 1 base from J, with 11 bases between. CDR1 is MNHEY and CDR2 is SVGAGI in the germline V gene.

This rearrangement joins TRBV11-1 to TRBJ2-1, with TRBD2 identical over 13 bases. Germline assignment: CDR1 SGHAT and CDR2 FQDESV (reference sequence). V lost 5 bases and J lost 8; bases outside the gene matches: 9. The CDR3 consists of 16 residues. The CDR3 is CASSIGGLAGVYEQFF. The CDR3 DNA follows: TGTGCCAGCAGCATCGGAGGACTAGCGGGAGTCTATGAGCAGTTCTTC.

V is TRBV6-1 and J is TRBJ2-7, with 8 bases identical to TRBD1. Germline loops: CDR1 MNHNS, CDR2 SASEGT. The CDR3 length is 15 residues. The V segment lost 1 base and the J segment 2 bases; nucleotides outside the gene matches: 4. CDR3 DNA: TGTGCCAGCAGTGAAGGACAGGGGATAACCTACGAGCAGTACTTC. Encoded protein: CASSEGQGITYEQYF.

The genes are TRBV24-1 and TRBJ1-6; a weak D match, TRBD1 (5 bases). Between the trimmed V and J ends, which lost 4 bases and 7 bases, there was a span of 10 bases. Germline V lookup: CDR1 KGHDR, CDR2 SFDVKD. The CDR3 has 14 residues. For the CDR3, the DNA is TGTGCCACCAGTGAGGGGCGGAAGAATTCACCCCTCCACTTT. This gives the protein CATSEGRKNSPLHF.

CDR3 coding DNA: TGTGCCAGCAGTCCACGGACTAGCGGGATGCGTGAGCAGTTCTTC. This codes for CASSPRTSGMREQFF. This rearrangement joins TRBV6-2 or TRBV6-3 to TRBJ2-1, with 12 bases lining up with TRBD2. Germline lookup yields CDR1 MNHEY and CDR2 SVGEGT. The CDR3 runs to 15 residues. V lost 5 bases and J lost 9; bases outside the gene matches: 8.

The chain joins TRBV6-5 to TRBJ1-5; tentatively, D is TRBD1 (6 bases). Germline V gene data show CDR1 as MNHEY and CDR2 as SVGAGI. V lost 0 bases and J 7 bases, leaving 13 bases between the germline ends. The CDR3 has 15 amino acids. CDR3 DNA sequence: TGTGCCAGCAGTTACTCTCGGGGGGCGGGACAGCCCCAGCATTTT. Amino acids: CASSYSRGAGQPQHF.

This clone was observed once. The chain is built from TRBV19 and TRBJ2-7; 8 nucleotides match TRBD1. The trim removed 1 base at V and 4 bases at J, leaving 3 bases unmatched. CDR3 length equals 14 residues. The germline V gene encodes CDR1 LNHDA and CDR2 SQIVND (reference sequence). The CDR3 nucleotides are TGTGCCAGTAGTATAGGGACAGGGTTTTACGAGCAGTACTTC. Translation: CASSIGTGFYEQYF.

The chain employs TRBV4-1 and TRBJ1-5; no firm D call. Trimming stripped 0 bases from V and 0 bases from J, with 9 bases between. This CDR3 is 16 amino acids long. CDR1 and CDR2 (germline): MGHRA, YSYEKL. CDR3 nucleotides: TGCGCCAGCAGCCAAGATACGGGAATTAGCAATCAGCCCCAGCATTTT. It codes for CASSQDTGISNQPQHF.

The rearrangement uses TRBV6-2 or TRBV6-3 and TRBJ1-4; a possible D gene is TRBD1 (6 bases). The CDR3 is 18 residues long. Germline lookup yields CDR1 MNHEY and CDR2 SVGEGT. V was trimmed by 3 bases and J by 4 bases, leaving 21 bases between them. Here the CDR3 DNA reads TGTGCCAGCAGTTATCCCCGACAGGATTGGGGCATTAATGAAAAACTGTTTTTT. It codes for CASSYPRQDWGINEKLFF.

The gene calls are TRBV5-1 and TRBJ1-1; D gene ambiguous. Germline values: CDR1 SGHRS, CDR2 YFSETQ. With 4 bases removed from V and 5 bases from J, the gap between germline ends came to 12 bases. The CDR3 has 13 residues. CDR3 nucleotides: TGCGCCAGCAGCCGGGAACCAAGGACTGAAGCTTTCTTT. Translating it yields CASSREPRTEAFF.

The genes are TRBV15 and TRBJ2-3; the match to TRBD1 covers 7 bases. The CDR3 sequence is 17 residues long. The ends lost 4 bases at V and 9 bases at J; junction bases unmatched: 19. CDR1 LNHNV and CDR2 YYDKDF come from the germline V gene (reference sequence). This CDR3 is CATSITREGGAMTTQYF. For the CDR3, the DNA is TGTGCCACCAGCATAACCCGGGAAGGGGGCGCGATGACGACGCAGTATTTT.

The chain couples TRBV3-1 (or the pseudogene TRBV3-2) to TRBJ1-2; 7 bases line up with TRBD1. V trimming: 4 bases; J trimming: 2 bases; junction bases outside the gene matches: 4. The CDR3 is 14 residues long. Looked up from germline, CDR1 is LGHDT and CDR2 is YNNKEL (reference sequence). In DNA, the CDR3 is TGTGCCAGCAGCCGTCCAGGGGGGAACTATGGCTACACCTTC. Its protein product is CASSRPGGNYGYTF.

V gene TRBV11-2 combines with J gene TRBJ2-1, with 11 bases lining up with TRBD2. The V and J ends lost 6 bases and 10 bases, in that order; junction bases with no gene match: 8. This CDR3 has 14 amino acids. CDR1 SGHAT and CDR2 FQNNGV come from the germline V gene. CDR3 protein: CASRPTSGTAEQFF. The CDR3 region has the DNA TGTGCCAGCAGACCGACTAGCGGGACTGCGGAGCAGTTCTTC.